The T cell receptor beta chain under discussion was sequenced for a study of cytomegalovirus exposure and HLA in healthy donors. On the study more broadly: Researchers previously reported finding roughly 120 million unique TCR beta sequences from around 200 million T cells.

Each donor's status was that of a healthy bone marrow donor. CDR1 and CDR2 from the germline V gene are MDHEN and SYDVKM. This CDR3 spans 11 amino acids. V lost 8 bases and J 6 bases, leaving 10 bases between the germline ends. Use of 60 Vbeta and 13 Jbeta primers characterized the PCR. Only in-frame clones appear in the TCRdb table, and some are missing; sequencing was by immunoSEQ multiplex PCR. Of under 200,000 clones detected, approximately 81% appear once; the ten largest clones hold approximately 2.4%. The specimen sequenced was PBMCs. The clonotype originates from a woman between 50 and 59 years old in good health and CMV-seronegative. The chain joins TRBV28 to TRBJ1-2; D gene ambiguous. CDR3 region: CASFDSHGYTF. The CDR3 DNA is TGTGCCAGCTTCGATAGCCATGGCTACACCTTC.